This TCR beta chain was documented in a study of B cell selection in AIRE deficiency. Conventional CD4 T cells were sorted as CD4+CD127+ cells. Measured with immunoSEQ multiplex PCR; TCRdb has only the in-frame clones, and not every one. The sample consists of 20,000 to 25,000 clones, 95% to 98% of them appearing once. The CDR3 is made up of 15 amino acids. The V segment lost 0 bases and the J segment 1 base; nucleotides outside the gene matches: 2. In germline, CDR1 is SGDLS, CDR2 YYNGEE. The source material was conventional CD4+ T cells sorted from PBMCs. This sequence joins TRBV9 and TRBJ2-7; 9 bases agree with TRBD2. The source of this sequence is a human donor with AIRE deficiency. CDR3 sequence (DNA): TGTGCCAGCAGCGTAGGGACTAGCGTATCCTACGAGCAGTACTTC. Amino acid sequence: CASSVGTSVSYEQYF.